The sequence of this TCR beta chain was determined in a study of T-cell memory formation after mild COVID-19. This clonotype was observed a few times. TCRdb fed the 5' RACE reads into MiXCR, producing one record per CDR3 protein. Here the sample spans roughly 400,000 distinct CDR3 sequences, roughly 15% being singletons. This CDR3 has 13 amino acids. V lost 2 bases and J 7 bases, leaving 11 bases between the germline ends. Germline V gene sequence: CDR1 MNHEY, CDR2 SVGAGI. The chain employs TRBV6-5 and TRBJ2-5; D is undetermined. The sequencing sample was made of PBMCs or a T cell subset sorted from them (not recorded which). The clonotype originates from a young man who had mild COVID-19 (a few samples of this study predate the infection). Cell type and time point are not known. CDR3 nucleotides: TGTGCCAGCAGTTACGAGCCCGGTGGGACCCAGTACTTC. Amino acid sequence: CASSYEPGGTQYF.